A selection of T cell receptor beta chains follows, all from one sample in a study of blood T cell repertoires in COVID-19. Profiling relied on immunoSEQ multiplex PCR, and the TCRdb table lists in-frame clones only, not all of them. The sample carries around 240,000 clones, approximately 80% recorded once. Sample: peripheral blood. These receptors were obtained from a woman aged 45 to 65 with acute or convalescent COVID-19. Each CDR3 is given with its conserved first and last residue. The D gene is left open where the match is weak. Size is omitted from some rows. Given values are once, few, many or a class for expanded clones.

-	TRBV19	-	TRBJ2-6	TGTGCCAGTAGTAACCCCCACAGGTCTGGGGCCAACGTCCTGACTTTC	CASSNPHRSGANVLTF
once	TRBV3-1/TRBV3-2	TRBD1	TRBJ2-2	TGTGCCAGCAGCCGACAGGGTATCACCGGGGAGCTGTTTTTT	CASSRQGITGELFF
-	TRBV28	TRBD1	TRBJ2-7	TGTGCCAGCAGTCCACCGGACAGGGAATTATACGAGCAGTACTTC	CASSPPDRELYEQYF
-	TRBV4-2	-	TRBJ2-7	TGTGCCAGCAGCCGGAAGGGTGGAACGGGAGCCTATCGCTCCTACGAGCAGTACTTC	CASSRKGGTGAYRSYEQYF
-	TRBV28	TRBD1	TRBJ1-1	TGTGCCAGCAGTTTATGGAGTGGGGACAGTACTGAAGCTTTCTTT	CASSLWSGDSTEAFF
-	TRBV28	-	TRBJ2-7	TGTGCCAGCAAACCACCCCCCTACTCCTACGAGCAGTACTTC	CASKPPPYSYEQYF
once	TRBV9	-	TRBJ1-3	TGTGCCAGCAGCGGGCCCGGGGCTGGAAACACCATATATTTT	CASSGPGAGNTIYF
-	TRBV19	TRBD1	TRBJ1-5	TGTGCCAGTAGTTCGGACAGGAGGCGTAGTCAGCCCCAGCATTTT	CASSSDRRRSQPQHF
-	TRBV18	-	TRBJ1-4	TGTGCCAGCTCACCACGTTCGATGGCGGGGGGGGATGAAAAACTGTTTTTT	CASSPRSMAGGDEKLFF
-	TRBV30	-	TRBJ1-6	TGTGCCTGGAGTGTAGAGGTGTCAGCTAATTCACCCCTCCACTTT	CAWSVEVSANSPLHF
-	TRBV5-1	TRBD1	TRBJ1-6	TGCGCCAGCAGCGGGGGACAGGGGAATTCACCCCTCCACTTT	CASSGGQGNSPLHF
-	TRBV15	-	TRBJ1-2	TGTGCCACCAGCAGGGGGGGTGTCGGTTACTATGGCTACACCTTC	CATSRGGVGYYGYTF
-	TRBV18	TRBD1	TRBJ1-5	TGTGCCAGCTCACCCAATACAGGGGTAGGCAATCAGCCCCAGCATTTT	CASSPNTGVGNQPQHF
-	TRBV6-5	-	TRBJ1-5	TGTGCCAGCAGTTACGAGAGGTCGGATCAGCCCCAGCATTTT	CASSYERSDQPQHF
-	TRBV7-2	-	TRBJ1-5	TGTGCCAGCAGCTTAGGCCCCCCAGGGCCGGGTCAGCCCCAGCATTTT	CASSLGPPGPGQPQHF
-	TRBV30	TRBD1	TRBJ2-7	TGTGCCTGGAGTGTTACAGGGGGCGAGCAGTACTTC	CAWSVTGGEQYF
-	TRBV6-1	-	TRBJ1-5	TGTGCCAGCAGTGAACGGAGGGCTGGCAATCAGCCCCAGCATTTT	CASSERRAGNQPQHF
-	TRBV4-1	TRBD1	TRBJ2-7	TGCGCCAGCAGCCAAGGCGCAGGGGGAAACGAGCAGTACTTC	CASSQGAGGNEQYF
-	TRBV12-3/TRBV12-4	-	TRBJ1-5	TGTGCCAGCAGTTTTTCGGGGAATCAGCCCCAGCATTTT	CASSFSGNQPQHF
-	TRBV19	-	TRBJ1-1	TGTGCCAGTAGTATAGCGGACAGAACTGAAGCTTTCTTT	CASSIADRTEAFF
-	TRBV10-1	-	TRBJ1-5	TGCGCCAGCAGACCCGAAAGGGGTCCGGGTAGCAATCAGCCCCAGCATTTT	CASRPERGPGSNQPQHF
-	TRBV7-2	-	TRBJ2-3	TGTGCCAGCAGCTCCTCTAGCTCCAGCACAGATACGCAGTATTTT	CASSSSSSSTDTQYF
once	TRBV6-5	-	TRBJ2-4	TGTGCCAGCAGTCCCATAGCCAAAAACATTCAGTACTTC	CASSPIAKNIQYF
once	TRBV9	-	TRBJ1-4	TGTGCCAGCAGCGTAGCCCTGGGCAGGGTGAACGAAAAACTGTTTTTT	CASSVALGRVNEKLFF
-	TRBV10-2	-	TRBJ1-6	TGCGCCAGTACCGACAGGAACAATTCACCCCTCCACTTT	CASTDRNNSPLHF
-	TRBV28	TRBD1	TRBJ1-2	TGTGCCAGCAGTTTGTCGACTGGACAGGGGAACTATGGCTACACCTTC	CASSLSTGQGNYGYTF